The present TCR beta chain was sequenced within a study of CD8+ T cells in alopecia areata. Extracted from the samples, RNA was reverse transcribed into cDNA to serve as the sequencing template. Some clones are missing from TCRdb's copy, which holds only in-frame ones; the method was immunoSEQ multiplex PCR. The sample consists of about 150,000 clones, more than 75% of them appearing once. CDR3 size: 17 residues. Germline lookup yields CDR1 MGHRA and CDR2 YSYEKL. V shed 0 bases and J 3 bases; nucleotides not matched to a gene: 10. This material consisted of CD8+ T cells sorted from blood, taken at week 0. The chain links TRBV4-1 to TRBJ1-1; 7 nucleotides line up with TRBD1. The clonotype originates from a human donor with alopecia areata. The CDR3 bases are TGCGCCAGCAGCCAAGATGACCAGGGGGTTGGTGACACTGAAGCTTTCTTT. Translated: CASSQDDQGVGDTEAFF.